The TCR beta chain described here comes from a study of patients and donors after allogeneic stem cell transplantation. From the RT-PCR reads, TCRdb called clonotypes with MiXCR, one entry per CDR3 protein. Of about 160,000 distinct CDR3 sequences listed, roughly 22% are singletons. This clonotype was counted only a few times. This sequence originates from a human donor who was either an allogeneic HSCT recipient or a stem cell or donor lymphocyte infusion donor (not recorded which). It is not recorded whose cells these are; they may come from a transplant donor. The sequenced sample was blood, either unsorted or a sorted T cell fraction (not recorded which).

CDR3 in DNA: TGTGCCAGCAGTCTCGGCGGGATCTTCTACAATGAGCAGTTCTTC. The encoded protein is CASSLGGIFYNEQFF. The rearrangement links TRBV28 to TRBJ2-1, with a tentative D call TRBD2 (6 bases). The germline V gene has CDR1 MDHEN and CDR2 SYDVKM. Trimming left V 5 bases short and J 3 bases short, with 14 bases between. This CDR3 contains 15 residues. Filled out from reference TRBV28 and TRBJ2-1, the complete variable domain reads DVKVTQSSRYLVKRTGEKVFLECVQDMDHENMFWYRQDPGLGLRLIYFSYDVKMKEKGDIPEGYSVSREKKERFSLILESASTNQTSMYLCASSLGGIFYNEQFFGPGTRLTVL.